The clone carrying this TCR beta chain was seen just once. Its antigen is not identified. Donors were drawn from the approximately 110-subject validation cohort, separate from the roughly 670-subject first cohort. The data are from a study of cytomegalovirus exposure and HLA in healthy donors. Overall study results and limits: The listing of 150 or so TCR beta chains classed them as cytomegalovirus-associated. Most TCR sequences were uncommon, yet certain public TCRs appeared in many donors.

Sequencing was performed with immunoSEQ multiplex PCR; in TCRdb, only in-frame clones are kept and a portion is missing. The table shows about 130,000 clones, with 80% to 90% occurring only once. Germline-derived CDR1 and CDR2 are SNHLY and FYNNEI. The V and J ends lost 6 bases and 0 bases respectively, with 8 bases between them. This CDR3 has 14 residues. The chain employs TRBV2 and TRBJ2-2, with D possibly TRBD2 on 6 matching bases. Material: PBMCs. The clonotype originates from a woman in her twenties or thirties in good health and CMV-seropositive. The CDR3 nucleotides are TGTGCCAGCAGGGAGGGACCGAACACCGGGGAGCTGTTTTTT. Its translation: CASREGPNTGELFF. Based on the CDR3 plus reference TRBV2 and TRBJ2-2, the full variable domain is EPEVTQTPSHQVTQMGQEVILRCVPISNHLYFYWYRQILGQKVEFLVSFYNNEISEKSEIFDDQFSVERPDGSNFTLKIRSTKLEDSAMYFCASREGPNTGELFFGEGSRLTVL.